The clone carrying this T cell receptor beta chain was counted at least ten times. Unique molecular identifiers were built into the TCRbeta library. MiXCR was run by TCRdb on the PCR reads, yielding one entry per CDR3 protein. Of some 640,000 distinct CDR3 sequences in the sample, roughly 15% were seen once. The sample is drawn from a study of T-cell reconstitution after alpha-beta-depleted transplantation in children. The length of the CDR3 is 15 residues. V lost 1 base and J lost 2; bases outside the gene matches: 2. Germline CDR1 DFQATT, CDR2 SNEGSKA (reference sequence). Sample: PBMCs from the stem cell graft donor, taken from the stem cell graft. This TCR was sampled from a human donor who donated a stem cell graft to a child with acute myeloid leukemia. This chain links TRBV20-1 with TRBJ2-1; the match to TRBD2 covers 10 bases. The CDR3 coding sequence is TGCAGTGCTAGAGCTGGACTAGCGGCCTACAATGAGCAGTTCTTC. As protein: CSARAGLAAYNEQFF.